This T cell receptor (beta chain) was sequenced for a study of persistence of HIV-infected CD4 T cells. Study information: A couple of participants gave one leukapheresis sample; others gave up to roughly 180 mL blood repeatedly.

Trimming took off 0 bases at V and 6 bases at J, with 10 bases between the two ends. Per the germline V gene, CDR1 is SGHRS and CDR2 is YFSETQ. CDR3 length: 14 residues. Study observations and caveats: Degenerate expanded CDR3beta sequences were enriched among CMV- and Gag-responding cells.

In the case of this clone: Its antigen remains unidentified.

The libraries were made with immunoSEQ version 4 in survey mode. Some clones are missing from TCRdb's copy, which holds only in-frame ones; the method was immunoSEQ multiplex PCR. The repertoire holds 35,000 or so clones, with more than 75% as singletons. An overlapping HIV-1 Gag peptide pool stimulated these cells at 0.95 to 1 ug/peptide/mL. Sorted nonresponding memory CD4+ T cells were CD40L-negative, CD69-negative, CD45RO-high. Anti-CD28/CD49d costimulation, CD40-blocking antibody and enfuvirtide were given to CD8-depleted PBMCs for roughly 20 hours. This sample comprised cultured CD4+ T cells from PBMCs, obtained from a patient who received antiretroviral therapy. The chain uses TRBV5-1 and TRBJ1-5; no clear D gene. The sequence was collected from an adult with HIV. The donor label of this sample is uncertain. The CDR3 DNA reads TGCGCCAGCAGCTTGGGTGAGGGAATTCAGCCCCAGCATTTT. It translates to CASSLGEGIQPQHF.